Each of the 21 T cell receptor beta chains below was sequenced from the same sample in a study of cytomegalovirus exposure and HLA in healthy donors. PCR primers comprised 60 Vbeta and 13 Jbeta primers. Method: immunoSEQ multiplex PCR; TCRdb's copy keeps in-frame clones and lacks some. The sample comprises around 180,000 clones, roughly 87% of which are singletons, and around 0.21% rests with the top ten. Material: PBMCs. These receptors were collected from a girl under three years old in good health and CMV-seronegative.

This clone has a single count. Compared with germline, one end of the junction differs, possibly owing to a read error. The chain recombines TRBV7-9 with TRBJ1-2; D is perhaps TRBD1 (5 bases). CDR1 and CDR2 (germline): SEHNR, FQNEAQ (reference sequence). The CDR3 consists of 12 residues. The CDR3 sequence: CSSSKQDYGYTF. The CDR3 bases are TGTTCCAGCAGCAAACAGGACTATGGCTACACCTTC.

CDR3 loop: CASNVEGGGTEAFF. The CDR3, as DNA: TGTGCCAGCAATGTAGAAGGGGGAGGGACTGAAGCTTTCTTT. V and J are TRBV2 and TRBJ1-1; TRBD1 is a possible D gene (6 bases). Germline-derived CDR1 and CDR2 are SNHLY and FYNNEI. The CDR3 is 14 amino acids. V was pared by 7 bases and J by 5 bases, with 17 bases between.

This chain connects TRBV4-2 to TRBJ2-1; 7 nucleotides match TRBD1. Germline V lookup: CDR1 LGHNA, CDR2 YNFKEQ. The CDR3 extends over 15 amino acids. Germline trimming cut 0 bases from V and 6 bases from J; bases unmatched to any gene: 5. CDR3 in amino acids: CASSQDNRGSNEQFF. The CDR3 DNA sequence: TGTGCCAGCAGCCAAGATAACAGGGGTTCCAATGAGCAGTTCTTC.

This chain connects TRBV7-2 to TRBJ2-7; D gene uncertain. The CDR3 sequence is 13 residues long. The germline V and J ends were trimmed by 4 bases and 0 bases, with 7 bases remaining between them. CDR1 and CDR2 from the germline V gene are SGHTA and FQGNSA. The CDR3 sequence: CASSSPNSYEQYF. The CDR3 DNA reads as TGTGCCAGCAGCTCCCCTAACTCCTACGAGCAGTACTTC.

J is TRBJ2-7 and V is TRBV19; 11 nucleotides align to TRBD2. The trim removed 5 bases at V and 4 bases at J, leaving 4 bases unmatched. CDR1 LNHDA and CDR2 SQIVND come from the germline V gene (reference sequence). The CDR3 is 14 residues long. The CDR3 nucleotides are TGTGCCAGTAGTTTGACTAGCGGGAATTACGAGCAGTACTTC. This codes for CASSLTSGNYEQYF.

The rearrangement links TRBV21-1 to TRBJ1-2; no DNA check was done on the table's D call, TRBD1. TRBV21-1 is labeled a pseudogene. CDR3 length: 16 residues. The CDR3 sequence is CASSKGWKGGNYGYTF. CDR3 coding DNA: TGTGCCAGCAGCAAAGGATGGAAAGGGGGTAACTATGGCTACACCTTC.

This clone was counted a single time. The chain couples TRBV25-1 to TRBJ1-2; D is uncertain. The V gene lost 6 bases and the J gene lost 2 bases, with 7 bases spanning the gap. CDR1 and CDR2 from the germline V gene are MGHDK and SYGVNS. This CDR3 region has 12 residues. The CDR3 is CASSGTNYGYTF. DNA of the CDR3: TGTGCCAGCAGCGGTACCAACTATGGCTACACCTTC.

To note about this clone: The germline gene is not matched at one end of the junction; a read error may be the cause. DNA for the CDR3: TGTGCCAGCAGCAAAGATAGCGGGGGGGCCAAAAACATTCAGTACTTC. It translates to CASSKDSGGAKNIQYF. V gene TRBV4-2 combines with J gene TRBJ2-4, with 10 bases fitting TRBD2. CDR1 LGHNA and CDR2 YNFKEQ come from the germline V gene. This CDR3 is built from 16 residues.

V usage is TRBV7-2 and J usage is TRBJ2-5; 8 bases map to TRBD1. V shed 1 base and J 5 bases; nucleotides not matched to a gene: 9. The CDR3 runs 16 residues. CDR1 and CDR2 (germline): SGHTA, FQGNSA. DNA of the CDR3: TGTGCCAGCAGCTTAGTCGGACAGGGCCTCGGGGAGACCCAGTACTTC. This sequence encodes CASSLVGQGLGETQYF.

This clone occurred a few times. The rearrangement uses TRBV7-3 and TRBJ2-3, with unresolved D. V shed 5 bases and J shed 5 bases, with 11 bases lying between them. CDR3 length: 13 amino acids. The germline V gene encodes CDR1 SGHTA and CDR2 FQGTGA. CDR3 in amino acids: CASSATGRDTQYF. CDR3 DNA: TGTGCCAGCAGCGCTACGGGTAGAGATACGCAGTATTTT. Full variable domain (remainder filled in from reference TRBV7-3 and TRBJ2-3): GAGVSQTPSNKVTEKGKYVELRCDPISGHTALYWYRQSLGQGPEFLIYFQGTGAADDSGLPNDRFFAVRPEGSVSTLKIQRTERGDSAVYLCASSATGRDTQYFGPGTRLTVL.

This chain joins TRBV29-1 and TRBJ2-3, with D possibly TRBD2 on 6 matching bases. The V end lost 5 bases, the J end lost 2 bases, and 11 bases lay between the germline ends. This CDR3 has 13 amino acids. Germline V lookup: CDR1 SQVTM, CDR2 ANQGSEA. The CDR3 DNA follows: TGCAGCGTTCGGACTAAAATCACAGATACGCAGTATTTT. This encodes CSVRTKITDTQYF.

J is TRBJ2-3 and V is TRBV13; 9 bases fit TRBD2. CDR3 size: 16 residues. Trimming removed 5 bases from V and 0 bases from J; junction bases left unmatched: 6. The V gene's germline CDR1 is PRHDT and CDR2 FYEKMQ (reference sequence). The CDR3 DNA reads TGTGCCAGCAGCCTGAGGCTAGCGGGGAGCACAGATACGCAGTATTTT. Translation: CASSLRLAGSTDTQYF.

The rearrangement links TRBV4-1 to TRBJ2-2, with a tentative D call TRBD1 (6 bases). This CDR3 spans 15 amino acids. V was cut by 2 bases and J by 3 bases, with 10 bases left in between. Germline loops: CDR1 MGHRA, CDR2 YSYEKL. The CDR3 sequence is CASSQQGRDTGELFF. CDR3 DNA sequence: TGCGCCAGCAGCCAACAGGGGCGGGACACCGGGGAGCTGTTTTTT.

The rearrangement links TRBV4-1 to TRBJ2-3; possible D gene TRBD2, 6 bases. V lost 1 base to trimming and J lost 6 bases, with 11 bases between them. The CDR3 length is 14 residues. Germline V gene lookup returns CDR1 MGHRA and CDR2 YSYEKL. CDR3 coding DNA: TGCGCCAGCAGCCAAGTCACGGGAGCGGATACGCAGTATTTT. Amino acids: CASSQVTGADTQYF.

The chain has TRBV9 and TRBJ2-3, with TRBD2 identical over 8 bases. Germline loops: CDR1 SGDLS, CDR2 YYNGEE. CDR3 length: 18 residues. V was clipped by 0 bases and J by 0 bases; unmatched bases: 9. The CDR3 DNA reads TGTGCCAGCAGCGTAGGGATGGGCGGGGGGAAGAGCACAGATACGCAGTATTTT. It yields the protein CASSVGMGGGKSTDTQYF.

This rearrangement joins TRBV2 to TRBJ2-3, with D perhaps TRBD2 (6 bases). The CDR3 has 14 amino acids. Germline V gives CDR1 SNHLY, CDR2 FYNNEI. The V end lost 8 bases, the J end lost 2 bases, and 14 bases lay between the germline ends. CDR3: CASSKLADTDTQYF. The CDR3 nucleotides are TGTGCCAGCTCCAAATTAGCGGACACAGATACGCAGTATTTT.

The gene calls are TRBV19 and TRBJ2-7; D possibly corresponds to TRBD1 (5 bases). V dropped 3 bases and J dropped 2 bases, with 14 bases sitting between them. CDR1 and CDR2 (germline): LNHDA, SQIVND (reference sequence). The CDR3 is 15 amino acids. In nucleotides, the CDR3 is TGTGCCAGTAGTATGTTTCAGGGAAGTACCTACGAGCAGTACTTC. Encoded protein: CASSMFQGSTYEQYF.

The J gene is TRBJ2-7, the V gene TRBV11-1, with 12 bases identical to TRBD2. With 4 bases clipped from V and 2 bases from J, the junction kept 0 bases outside the gene matches. Germline V gene sequence: CDR1 SGHAT, CDR2 FQDESV (reference sequence). This CDR3 region has 14 residues. The chain's CDR3 is CASSSSGRAYEQYF. In DNA, the CDR3 is TGTGCCAGCAGCTCTAGCGGGAGGGCCTACGAGCAGTACTTC.

V and J are TRBV10-3 and TRBJ2-7; D remains unclear. V lost 0 bases, J lost 3 bases, and 9 bases lay in between. The CDR3 length is 14 residues. Germline V gene sequence: CDR1 ENHRY, CDR2 SYGVKD. CDR3 sequence (DNA): TGTGCCATCAGTGAGTCGACTGAATACTACGAGCAGTACTTC. Translating gives CAISESTEYYEQYF.

The rearrangement joins TRBV27 to TRBJ2-1; TRBD1 agrees at 7 bases. The J segment lost 5 bases and the V segment lost 6 bases, leaving 4 bases of the junction unmatched. The CDR3 extends over 13 amino acids. Germline assignment: CDR1 MNHEY and CDR2 SMNVEV (reference sequence). The CDR3 sequence is CASRPGTDNEQFF. The CDR3 coding sequence is TGTGCCAGCAGACCCGGGACAGACAATGAGCAGTTCTTC.

CDR3 residues: CASSLGGGASGYTF. The CDR3 DNA follows: TGTGCCAGCAGCTTAGGAGGGGGCGCCTCTGGCTACACCTTC. The chain is built from TRBV7-9 and TRBJ1-2; 7 bases align to TRBD1. The CDR3 length is 14 residues. The J segment lost 7 bases and the V segment lost 1 base, leaving 6 bases of the junction unmatched. Germline CDR1 is SEHNR and CDR2 is FQNEAQ (reference sequence).